The next 13 T cell receptor beta chains were all read from a single sample in a study of blood T cells in healthy people across ages. A J-beta primer mix and a sample-barcoded 5' primer were used in a second PCR of roughly 6 to 11 cycles. TCRdb ran MiXCR on the 5' RACE reads and lists one entry per CDR3 protein. The sample holds hundreds of thousands of distinct CDR3 sequences, 40% to 50% seen once. The sample taken for sequencing was blood. These receptors originate from a man in his fifties or sixties in good health.

This clonotype was detected only a few times. The V gene is TRBV29-1, the J gene TRBJ1-2; D call uncertain. CDR3 length: 14 residues. In germline, CDR1 is SQVTM, CDR2 ANQGSEA. V was clipped by 3 bases and J by 4 bases, with 15 bases between them. CDR3 sequence: CSVESDTSIYGYTF. The CDR3 DNA reads TGCAGCGTTGAGTCAGACACGAGTATCTATGGCTACACCTTC.

This chain connects TRBV20-1 to TRBJ2-7; D unclear. V was pared by 6 bases and J by 6 bases, with 15 bases between. Germline V gives CDR1 DFQATT, CDR2 SNEGSKA (reference sequence). The CDR3 contains 12 residues. The CDR3 loop is CSAIVRWREQYF. Written as DNA, the CDR3 is TGCAGTGCCATCGTACGGTGGCGCGAGCAGTACTTC.

This chain uses TRBV20-1 with TRBJ2-7, with D possibly being TRBD1 (7 bases). CDR3 length: 14 amino acids. V dropped 3 bases and J dropped 3 bases, with 15 bases sitting between them. The germline gives CDR1 DFQATT, CDR2 SNEGSKA (reference sequence). The DNA of the CDR3 is TGCAGTGCTAGGGAGGGGACAGCCAGCTACGAGCAGTACTTC. It is translated as CSAREGTASYEQYF.

The V gene is TRBV7-2, the J gene TRBJ2-1; a weak D match, TRBD2 (6 bases). Germline values: CDR1 SGHTA, CDR2 FQGNSA. The length of the CDR3 is 18 residues. V lost 4 bases to trimming and J lost 5 bases, with 24 bases between them. CDR3 DNA sequence: TGTGCCAGCAGCTCAACCACGGCGTTGGGTAGACTAGACAATGAGCAGTTCTTC. It codes for CASSSTTALGRLDNEQFF.

V usage is TRBV5-1 and J usage is TRBJ2-3; 8 positions agree with TRBD1. J was trimmed by 3 bases and V by 4 bases; bases with no gene match: 10. CDR1 is SGHRS and CDR2 is YFSETQ in the germline V gene. The CDR3 runs 16 residues. The CDR3 protein is CASSPSGGQMTDTQYF. CDR3 DNA sequence: TGCGCCAGCAGCCCCTCAGGGGGCCAAATGACAGATACGCAGTATTTT.

This clonotype was seen a handful of times. This chain uses TRBV6-2 or TRBV6-3 with TRBJ2-3, with D hard to call. The CDR3 sequence is 14 residues long. CDR1 is MNHEY and CDR2 is SVGEGT in the germline V gene. With 2 bases removed from V and 2 bases from J, the gap between germline ends came to 8 bases. CDR3 region: CASSYGVFTDTQYF. CDR3 DNA: TGTGCCAGCAGTTACGGCGTCTTCACAGATACGCAGTATTTT.

This clonotype was seen more than once but under ten times. The V gene is TRBV5-6, the J gene TRBJ2-1, with D possibly being TRBD1 (5 bases). This CDR3 contains 15 residues. Germline assignment: CDR1 SGHDT and CDR2 YYEEEE. V dropped 2 bases and J dropped 2 bases, with 11 bases sitting between them. The CDR3 here is CASSFGRVTYNEQFF. Written as DNA, the CDR3 is TGTGCCAGCAGCTTCGGCAGGGTAACCTACAATGAGCAGTTCTTC.

The genes are TRBV15 and TRBJ2-7, with TRBD2 as a possible D gene (5 bases). V was clipped by 5 bases and J by 4 bases, with 21 bases between them. The CDR3 runs 16 residues. Germline assignment: CDR1 LNHNV and CDR2 YYDKDF (reference sequence). Written as DNA, the CDR3 is TGTGCCACCAGCCCCCGAGAGGGCCTTCCCTCTTACGAGCAGTACTTC. Protein: CATSPREGLPSYEQYF.

V usage is TRBV9 and J usage is TRBJ2-2; tentatively, D is TRBD1 (5 bases). This CDR3 contains 15 residues. Germline V CDR1 and CDR2: SGDLS, YYNGEE. Trimming took off 0 bases at V and 4 bases at J, with 10 bases between the two ends. CDR3 coding DNA: TGTGCCAGCAGCGTAGTTCAGGGTGGCACCGGGGAGCTGTTTTTT. This gives the protein CASSVVQGGTGELFF.

The V call is TRBV13, the J call TRBJ2-4; 10 bases align to TRBD2. CDR3 size: 14 residues. The germline V gene has CDR1 PRHDT and CDR2 FYEKMQ (reference sequence). With 0 bases clipped from V and 7 bases from J, the junction kept 0 bases outside the gene matches. The CDR3 protein is CASSLGLAGNIQYF. The CDR3 DNA follows: TGTGCCAGCAGCTTAGGACTAGCGGGGAACATTCAGTACTTC.

The chain employs TRBV20-1 and TRBJ1-2, with D tentatively TRBD1 (5 bases). The CDR3 runs to 16 residues. The germline V gene encodes CDR1 DFQATT and CDR2 SNEGSKA (reference sequence). V lost 0 bases and J 7 bases, leaving 21 bases between the germline ends. CDR3 amino acids: CSARDNPGRSRGGYTF. The DNA of the CDR3 is TGCAGTGCTAGAGATAACCCAGGGAGGTCGAGGGGTGGCTACACCTTC.

V usage is TRBV12-3 or TRBV12-4 and J usage is TRBJ2-1; TRBD2 matches 9 bases. V lost 6 bases, J lost 1 base, and 10 bases stayed unmatched. This CDR3 spans 17 amino acids. CDR3 sequence (DNA): TGTGCCAGCAGCACTACCCCGGGACTAGCTTCCTACAATGAGCAGTTCTTC. Protein: CASSTTPGLASYNEQFF.

The V call is TRBV6-1, the J call TRBJ1-1; no clear D. CDR1 is MNHNS and CDR2 is SASEGT in the germline V gene. The CDR3 has 12 amino acids. Trimming stripped 4 bases from V and 1 base from J, with 4 bases between. The CDR3 nucleotides are TGTGCCAGCAGTGTCCAGAACACTGAAGCTTTCTTT. Its protein product is CASSVQNTEAFF.